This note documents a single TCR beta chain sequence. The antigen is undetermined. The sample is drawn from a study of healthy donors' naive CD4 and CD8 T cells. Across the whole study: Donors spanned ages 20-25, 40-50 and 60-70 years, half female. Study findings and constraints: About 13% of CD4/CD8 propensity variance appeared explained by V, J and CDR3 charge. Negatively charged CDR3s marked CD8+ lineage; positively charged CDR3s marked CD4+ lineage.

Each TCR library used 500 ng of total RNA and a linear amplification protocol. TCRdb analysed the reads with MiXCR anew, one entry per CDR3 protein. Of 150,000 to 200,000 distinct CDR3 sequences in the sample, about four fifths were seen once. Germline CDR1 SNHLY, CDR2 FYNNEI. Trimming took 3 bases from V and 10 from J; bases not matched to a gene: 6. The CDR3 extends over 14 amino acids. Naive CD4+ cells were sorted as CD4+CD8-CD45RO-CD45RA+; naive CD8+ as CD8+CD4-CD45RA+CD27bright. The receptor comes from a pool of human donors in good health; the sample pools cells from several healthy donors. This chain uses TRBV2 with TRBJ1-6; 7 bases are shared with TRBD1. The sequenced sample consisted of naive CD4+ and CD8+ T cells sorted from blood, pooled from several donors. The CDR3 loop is CASSDSRGRSPLHF. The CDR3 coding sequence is TGTGCCAGCAGTGACTCCAGGGGGAGGTCACCCCTCCACTTT. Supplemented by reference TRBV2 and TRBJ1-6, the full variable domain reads EPEVTQTPSHQVTQMGQEVILRCVPISNHLYFYWYRQILGQKVEFLVSFYNNEISEKSEIFDDQFSVERPDGSNFTLKIRSTKLEDSAMYFCASSDSRGRSPLHFGNGTRLTVT.